This entry concerns a single T cell receptor beta chain. Its antigen is unknown. Base qualities are not recorded, but no much larger clone differs from it by a single base. The donors were healthy, HIV-negative adults with no recently reported acute infections or vaccinations. Every donor was a Caucasian adult residing in Nashville, Tennessee, USA. CD4+ T cells were enriched by magnetic negative selection, after which naive cells were positively selected on CD45RA and the negative fraction was taken as the memory subset. Blood was collected by leukapheresis, and PBMCs were isolated by Ficoll-Histopaque density gradient centrifugation and then cryopreserved in liquid nitrogen vapor phase. Purity and quantity of every magnetically sorted T cell population were checked by analytical flow cytometry. From each sorted fraction, genomic DNA was isolated and quantified by UV absorbance on a Nanodrop 2000c.

Using the deep immunoSEQ assay, multiplex PCR amplified TCR CDR3 regions from genomic DNA. For each cell subset, the extracted genomic DNA was distributed evenly across all wells of several immunoSEQ 96-well plates, and each plate served as one replicate. For sorted subsets, each replicate PCR was loaded with roughly 190 ng genomic DNA, equivalent to roughly 30,000 T cell genomes. The purified libraries were quantified using a Qubit 3.0 fluorometer, sized with a Bioanalyzer 2100, and then quantified again using the KAPA Library Quantification kit. Every immunoSEQ 96-well plate was sequenced on a separate single-read 150-cycle Illumina NextSeq 550 flow cell. Processing in the source paper ran as follows. Because the immunoSEQ output included only junctional sequences and no quality scores, the filtering could not be the same as the filtering used for full-length reads. To assign V/J genes and CDR3, sequences were annotated against IMGT germline references using PyIR, a Python wrapper for IgBLAST v1.9. Any read was removed if the V/J assignment was weak (E-value above 1e-6), the CDR3 was missing, or the read contained stop codons, out-of-frame junctions, or ambiguous translated residues. V3J clonotypes were defined as sequences sharing the same inferred V gene, J gene, and CDR3 amino acid sequence. Percentage overlap between repertoires was calculated by dividing the number of shared unique clonotypes by the size of the smaller repertoire. Repertoire richness was assessed with RTK rarefaction, the Chao1 estimator, and Recon v2.1 estimates of unobserved clonotypes. Generation probabilities for all TCRbeta clonotypes obtained by the gDNA method from several donors were computed using OLGA. The table comes from immuneACCESS by way of TCRdb, which keeps in-frame sequences with V and J called. Part of the clones is missing from these tables; in studies checked, under half for an unresolved V gene and the rest for unknown reasons. The V and J calls and the clone size are those of that table, but D and trimming were determined from the DNA. The sample table records under 1,100,000 clones; 70% to 80% of these occur just once. Roughly 1.5% of the sample lies in the top ten.

This specimen comes from a study of shared clonotypes between healthy human individuals (dated by TCRdb to the early 2020s). A note on the overall study: A few men and a couple of women, aged 18 to 49 years, made up the cohort. Per donor, three plates each were used for CD4 naive and CD4 memory, two for CD8 naive, and one for CD8 memory. To estimate repertoire size and how much clonotype sharing occurs between individuals, the study deeply sequenced the blood TCR repertoires of roughly 5 healthy adults. To increase sequencing depth and limit assay-specific biases, different laboratories used diverse techniques to prepare libraries and sequence TCR repertoires. Each donor's leukapheresis produced roughly between roughly 0.85 and 9 billion PBMCs. Broader findings and caveats from the paper: Naive subsets generally had larger estimated clonotype richness than memory subsets. Higher generation probabilities were observed for clonotypes shared by all four sorted-subset donors than for non-shared clonotypes. Rarefaction of sorted-subset datasets indicated incomplete sequencing despite the large sequencing depth. Pairwise subsampling indicated that sequencing depth was expected to affect the degree of clonotype sharing among donors. Sampling was limited to blood, and TCR repertoires in tissue likely differ from TCR repertoires in blood. When four donors were compared, the shared fraction of clonotypes was about 5% for naive CD4, roughly 3.3% for naive CD8, 2.3% for memory CD4, and around 0.4% for memory CD8. The genetic and exposure-history diversity represented was limited by the small number of donors.

Sequencing was done on a sample of memory CD4+ T cells sorted from blood. Per the publication, the cell subset or site label means: CD45RA-negative fraction. This receptor was taken from a man younger than 35 in good health.

The DNA sequence is as follows: TGCAGCGTGAACAGGGGTGGTGAAAAACTGTTTTTT. It translates to CSVNRGGEKLFF. The chain uses TRBV29-1 and TRBJ1-4, and 7 bases in between align with TRBD1. CDR1 SQVTM and CDR2 ANQGSEA are derived from the germline V gene. Compared with germline, V lacks 6 bases and J lacks 7 bases; bases without a gene match: 5. Inclusive of the bounding cysteine and phenylalanine, the CDR3 is 12 residues long. Of all the DNA, just the CDR3 is kept, 36 bases in frame from base 1. Beyond the CDR3, the reference TRBV29-1 and TRBJ1-4 genes provide the residues; the full variable domain reads: SAVISQKPSRDICQRGTSLTIQCQVDSQVTMMFWYRQQPGQSLTLIATANQGSEATYESGFVIDKFPISRPNLTFSTLTVSNMSPEDSSIYLCSVNRGGEKLFFGSGTQLSVL.